The clone carrying this T cell receptor beta chain was recorded a few times. What it binds is not known. The data originate from a study of tumor-infiltrating lymphocytes in primary liver carcinoma. Study-level information: Tumors were stage T1-T3 N0M0, about 4 to 11 cm across.

Unsorted bulk tissue (roughly 19-30 mg) underwent RNA and DNA co-extraction. Starting from approximately 500 ng of total RNA, TCR beta cDNA was produced with a primer in the constant region. Library construction for TCR beta comprised three nested multiplex PCR rounds performed with slightly modified ARM-PCR. For 10 cycles apiece, the opening two PCR rounds ran with TRBV1-TRBV30 forward primers and a C-beta reverse primer. Using its own MiXCR run on the multiplex PCR reads, TCRdb lists one record per CDR3 protein. The sample consists of about 64,000 distinct CDR3 sequences, roughly two thirds of them appearing once. Broader study findings: It was in tumors, not blood, that the top-250-clone fraction was significantly higher (p = 0.039). Tumor region pairs outstripped tumor-adjacent and tumor-blood pairs in overlap. The study found only about 7-25% of top clones in all five tumor regions.

The CDR3 extends over 14 amino acids. CDR1 is DFQATT and CDR2 is SNEGSKA in the germline V gene (reference sequence). Losses at the gene ends were 3 bases for V and 8 bases for J; bases not matched to a gene: 9. The sample consisted of liver tumor tissue from sampling region 4. The subset is: tumor region T4, right-lateral pole. The receptor was derived from a man aged 40-55 years with primary liver carcinoma and hepatitis B virus infection. The V gene is TRBV20-1, the J gene TRBJ2-3; 9 bases are shared with TRBD2. The CDR3 spells CSARVQREVVTQYF. The CDR3 DNA reads TGCAGTGCTAGGGTCCAGCGGGAGGTGGTTACGCAGTATTTT.